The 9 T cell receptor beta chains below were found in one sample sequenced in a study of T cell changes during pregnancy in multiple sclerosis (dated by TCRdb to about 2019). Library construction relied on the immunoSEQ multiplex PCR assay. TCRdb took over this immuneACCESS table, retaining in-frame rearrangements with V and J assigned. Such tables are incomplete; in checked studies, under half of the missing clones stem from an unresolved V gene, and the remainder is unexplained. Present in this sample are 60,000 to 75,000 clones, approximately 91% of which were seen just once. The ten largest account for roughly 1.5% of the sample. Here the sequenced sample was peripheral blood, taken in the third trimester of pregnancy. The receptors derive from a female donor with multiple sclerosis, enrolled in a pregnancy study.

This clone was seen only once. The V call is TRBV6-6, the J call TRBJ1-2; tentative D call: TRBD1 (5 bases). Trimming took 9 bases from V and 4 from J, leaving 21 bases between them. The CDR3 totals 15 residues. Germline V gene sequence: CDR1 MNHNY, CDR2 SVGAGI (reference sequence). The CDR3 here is CASRSLGRVGYGYTF. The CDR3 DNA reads TGTGCCAGTCGGAGCTTGGGCAGGGTGGGCTATGGCTACACCTTC.

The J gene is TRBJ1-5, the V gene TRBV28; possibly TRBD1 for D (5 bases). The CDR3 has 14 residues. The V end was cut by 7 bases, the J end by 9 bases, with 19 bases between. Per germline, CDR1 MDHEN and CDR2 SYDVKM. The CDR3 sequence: CASTRFLFGGPQHF. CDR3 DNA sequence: TGTGCCAGCACACGTTTTTTGTTCGGGGGGCCCCAGCATTTT.

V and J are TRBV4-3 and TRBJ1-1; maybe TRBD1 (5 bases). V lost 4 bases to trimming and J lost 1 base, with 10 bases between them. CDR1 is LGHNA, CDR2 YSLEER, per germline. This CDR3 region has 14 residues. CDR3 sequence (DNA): TGCGCCAGCAGCCGCCTCAGGGAGAACACTGAAGCTTTCTTT. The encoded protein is CASSRLRENTEAFF.

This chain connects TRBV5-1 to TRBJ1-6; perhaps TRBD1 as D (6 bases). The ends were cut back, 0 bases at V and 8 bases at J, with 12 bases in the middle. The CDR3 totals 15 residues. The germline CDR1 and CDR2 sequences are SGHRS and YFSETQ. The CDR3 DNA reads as TGCGCCAGCAGCTTGGTTGGACAGCGATATTCACCCCTCCACTTT. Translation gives CASSLVGQRYSPLHF.

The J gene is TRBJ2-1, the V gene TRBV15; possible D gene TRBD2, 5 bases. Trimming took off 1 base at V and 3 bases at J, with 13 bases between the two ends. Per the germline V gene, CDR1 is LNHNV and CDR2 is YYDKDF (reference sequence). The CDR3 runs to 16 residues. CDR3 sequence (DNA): TGTGCCACCAGCAGAGTCGACGAGCGGCTCTACAATGAGCAGTTCTTC. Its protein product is CATSRVDERLYNEQFF.

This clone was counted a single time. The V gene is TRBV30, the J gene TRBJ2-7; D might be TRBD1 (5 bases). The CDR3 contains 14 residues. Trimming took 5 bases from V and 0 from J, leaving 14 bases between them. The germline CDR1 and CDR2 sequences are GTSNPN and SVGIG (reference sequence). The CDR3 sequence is CAWDATGFSYEQYF. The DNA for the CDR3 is TGTGCCTGGGACGCCACAGGTTTCTCCTACGAGCAGTACTTC.

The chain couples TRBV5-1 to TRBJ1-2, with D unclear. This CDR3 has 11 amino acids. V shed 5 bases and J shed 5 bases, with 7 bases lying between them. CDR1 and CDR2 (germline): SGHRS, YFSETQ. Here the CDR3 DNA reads TGCGCCAGCAGGGAAGCGTATGGCTACACCTTC. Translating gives CASREAYGYTF. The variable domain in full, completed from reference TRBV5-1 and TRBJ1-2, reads KAGVTQTPRYLIKTRGQQVTLSCSPISGHRSVSWYQQTPGQGLQFLFEYFSETQRNKGNFPGRFSGRQFSNSRSEMNVSTLELGDSALYLCASREAYGYTFGSGTRLTVV.

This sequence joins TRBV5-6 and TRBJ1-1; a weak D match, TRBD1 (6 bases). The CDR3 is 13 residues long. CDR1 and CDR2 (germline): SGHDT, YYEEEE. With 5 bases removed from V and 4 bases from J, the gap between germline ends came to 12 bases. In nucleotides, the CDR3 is TGTGCCAGCAGATCACAGGGCTCCACTGAAGCTTTCTTT. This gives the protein CASRSQGSTEAFF.

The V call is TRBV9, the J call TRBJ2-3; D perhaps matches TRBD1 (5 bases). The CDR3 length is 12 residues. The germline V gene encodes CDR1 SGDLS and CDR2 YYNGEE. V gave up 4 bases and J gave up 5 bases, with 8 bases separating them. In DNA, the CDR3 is TGTGCCAGCAGCCCTCAGGGAGATACGCAGTATTTT. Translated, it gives CASSPQGDTQYF.